These T cell receptor beta chains were read from a single sample in a study of blood T cell repertoires in COVID-19. Using immunoSEQ multiplex PCR, the repertoire was profiled, and TCRdb retains in-frame clones only, with some absent. The table has about 400,000 clones, 70% to 90% seen once. The sample consisted of peripheral blood. These receptors all stem from a woman in her 30s with active or convalescent COVID-19. The CDR3 runs from the conserved cysteine through the conserved F or W. The order of the fields is clone size, V gene, D gene, CDR3 length, J gene, CDR3 protein, CDR3 DNA. The D gene is left open where the match is weak. Clone size appears in some rows only: once, few, many, or a class for an expanded clone.

abundance: NA
v_gene: TRBV7-2
d_gene: TRBD2
len: 15
j_gene: TRBJ2-7
CDR3aa: CASSLKAGGPHEQYF
CDR3nt: TGTGCCAGCAGCTTAAAAGCGGGGGGGCCTCACGAGCAGTACTTC

abundance: NA
v_gene: TRBV10-3
d_gene: TRBD1
len: 16
j_gene: TRBJ1-2
CDR3aa: CAISDTTGEANYGYTF
CDR3nt: TGTGCCATCAGTGACACAACAGGGGAAGCTAACTATGGCTACACCTTC

abundance: few
v_gene: TRBV3-1/TRBV3-2
d_gene: NA
len: 15
j_gene: TRBJ1-2
CDR3aa: CASSQVEGLGYGYTF
CDR3nt: TGTGCCAGCAGCCAAGTGGAGGGCTTGGGCTATGGCTACACCTTC

abundance: once
v_gene: TRBV2
d_gene: NA
len: 13
j_gene: TRBJ2-5
CDR3aa: CARGASGRETQYF
CDR3nt: TGTGCCAGGGGGGCTAGCGGAAGGGAGACCCAGTACTTC

abundance: NA
v_gene: TRBV11-2
d_gene: NA
len: 13
j_gene: TRBJ1-1
CDR3aa: CASQGLPSTEAFF
CDR3nt: TGTGCCAGCCAGGGACTGCCAAGCACTGAAGCTTTCTTT

abundance: NA
v_gene: TRBV5-4
d_gene: NA
len: 14
j_gene: TRBJ2-7
CDR3aa: CASSLPTGSNEQYF
CDR3nt: TGTGCCAGCAGCTTGCCTACGGGATCCAACGAGCAGTACTTC

abundance: NA
v_gene: TRBV6-6
d_gene: NA
len: 13
j_gene: TRBJ1-2
CDR3aa: CASTTGSDYGYTF
CDR3nt: TGTGCCAGCACCACGGGGAGCGACTATGGCTACACCTTC

abundance: once
v_gene: TRBV6-1
d_gene: TRBD1
len: 15
j_gene: TRBJ1-2
CDR3aa: CASSERQGSTPGYTF
CDR3nt: TGTGCCAGCAGTGAAAGACAGGGTTCGACCCCTGGCTACACCTTC

abundance: NA
v_gene: TRBV7-8
d_gene: TRBD1
len: 19
j_gene: TRBJ1-2
CDR3aa: CASSSLLGQGGSANYGYTF
CDR3nt: TGTGCCAGCAGCTCACTCCTCGGGCAGGGGGGTTCAGCTAACTATGGCTACACCTTC

abundance: once
v_gene: TRBV5-6
d_gene: TRBD1
len: 13
j_gene: TRBJ2-4
CDR3aa: CASSGQGKNIQYF
CDR3nt: TGTGCCAGCAGCGGACAGGGAAAAAACATTCAGTACTTC

abundance: NA
v_gene: TRBV5-6
d_gene: TRBD2
len: 16
j_gene: TRBJ2-3
CDR3aa: CASRNVRAGGPDTQYF
CDR3nt: TGTGCCAGCAGGAATGTCCGGGCGGGGGGGCCTGATACGCAGTATTTT

abundance: NA
v_gene: TRBV9
d_gene: TRBD2
len: 16
j_gene: TRBJ2-2
CDR3aa: CASNYRERGNTGELFF
CDR3nt: TGTGCCAGCAATTACCGGGAGCGGGGGAACACCGGGGAGCTGTTTTTT

abundance: NA
v_gene: TRBV25-1
d_gene: TRBD1
len: 14
j_gene: TRBJ1-5
CDR3aa: CASRGTGINQPQHF
CDR3nt: TGTGCCAGCAGGGGGACAGGGATCAATCAGCCCCAGCATTTT

abundance: few
v_gene: TRBV27
d_gene: NA
len: 16
j_gene: TRBJ1-3
CDR3aa: CASSSLGRDSGNTIYF
CDR3nt: TGTGCCAGCAGTTCCCTCGGACGGGACTCTGGAAACACCATATATTTT

abundance: NA
v_gene: TRBV6-5
d_gene: NA
len: 13
j_gene: TRBJ1-2
CDR3aa: CAATEKPGYGYTF
CDR3nt: TGTGCGGCGACGGAAAAACCGGGATATGGCTACACCTTC

abundance: NA
v_gene: TRBV6-5
d_gene: TRBD1
len: 15
j_gene: TRBJ2-7
CDR3aa: CASRPDREKAYEQYF
CDR3nt: TGTGCCAGCAGACCCGACAGGGAGAAAGCCTACGAGCAGTACTTC

abundance: NA
v_gene: TRBV19
d_gene: NA
len: 13
j_gene: TRBJ2-1
CDR3aa: CASMAQSYNEQFF
CDR3nt: TGTGCCAGTATGGCTCAGTCCTACAATGAGCAGTTCTTC

abundance: NA
v_gene: TRBV5-6
d_gene: TRBD2
len: 16
j_gene: TRBJ2-5
CDR3aa: CASSLDGAGGRETQYF
CDR3nt: TGTGCCAGCAGCTTGGATGGTGCGGGGGGGCGTGAGACCCAGTACTTC

abundance: NA
v_gene: TRBV4-2
d_gene: TRBD2
len: 18
j_gene: TRBJ2-1
CDR3aa: CASSQEGGGMSSYNEQFF
CDR3nt: TGTGCCAGCAGCCAAGAGGGCGGGGGGATGAGCTCCTACAATGAGCAGTTCTTC

abundance: NA
v_gene: TRBV7-2
d_gene: TRBD2
len: 15
j_gene: TRBJ2-2
CDR3aa: CASSLAGGGTGELFF
CDR3nt: TGTGCCAGCAGCCTAGCGGGAGGCGGCACCGGGGAGCTGTTTTTT

abundance: NA
v_gene: TRBV19
d_gene: TRBD1
len: 14
j_gene: TRBJ1-1
CDR3aa: CASRPGTANTEAFF
CDR3nt: TGTGCCAGTAGACCCGGGACAGCGAACACTGAAGCTTTCTTT

abundance: NA
v_gene: TRBV15
d_gene: NA
len: 14
j_gene: TRBJ1-1
CDR3aa: CATSRDSVNTEAFF
CDR3nt: TGTGCCACCAGCAGAGATTCAGTGAACACTGAAGCTTTCTTT

abundance: NA
v_gene: TRBV7-9
d_gene: NA
len: 14
j_gene: TRBJ1-1
CDR3aa: CASSLVRENTEAFF
CDR3nt: TGTGCCAGCAGCTTAGTGCGTGAGAACACTGAAGCTTTCTTT

abundance: NA
v_gene: TRBV10-3
d_gene: NA
len: 14
j_gene: TRBJ1-3
CDR3aa: CATSLNRDRNTIYF
CDR3nt: TGTGCCACCTCTCTGAACAGGGATAGAAACACCATATATTTT

abundance: NA
v_gene: TRBV6-5
d_gene: NA
len: 16
j_gene: TRBJ1-3
CDR3aa: CASSFSPRESGNTIYF
CDR3nt: TGTGCCAGCAGTTTCTCACCCCGGGAGAGCGGAAACACCATATATTTT

abundance: NA
v_gene: TRBV11-2
d_gene: TRBD1
len: 16
j_gene: TRBJ2-5
CDR3aa: CASSHIGQGGQETQYF
CDR3nt: TGTGCCAGCAGCCATATCGGACAGGGCGGGCAAGAGACCCAGTACTTC

abundance: once
v_gene: TRBV5-5
d_gene: TRBD2
len: 14
j_gene: TRBJ2-1
CDR3aa: CATGLANSYNEQFF
CDR3nt: TGTGCCACAGGACTAGCCAACTCCTACAATGAGCAGTTCTTC

abundance: NA
v_gene: TRBV6-5
d_gene: NA
len: 16
j_gene: TRBJ1-5
CDR3aa: CASSLRRGNSNQPQHF
CDR3nt: TGTGCCAGCAGTTTGAGGCGGGGAAATAGCAATCAGCCCCAGCATTTT

abundance: few
v_gene: TRBV27
d_gene: TRBD2
len: 17
j_gene: TRBJ2-2
CDR3aa: CASTPGAGGANTGELFF
CDR3nt: TGTGCCAGCACCCCAGGAGCGGGAGGGGCGAACACCGGGGAGCTGTTTTTT

abundance: NA
v_gene: TRBV5-1
d_gene: TRBD1
len: 13
j_gene: TRBJ1-2
CDR3aa: CASSLTGADGYTF
CDR3nt: TGCGCCAGCAGCTTGACAGGGGCAGATGGCTACACCTTC

abundance: NA
v_gene: TRBV9
d_gene: NA
len: 16
j_gene: TRBJ2-7
CDR3aa: CASSVGGGQAFYEQYF
CDR3nt: TGTGCCAGCAGCGTAGGGGGAGGACAGGCCTTCTACGAGCAGTACTTC

abundance: NA
v_gene: TRBV19
d_gene: TRBD2
len: 16
j_gene: TRBJ2-1
CDR3aa: CASHAHVAGANNEQFF
CDR3nt: TGTGCCAGCCACGCCCATGTAGCGGGGGCGAACAATGAGCAGTTCTTC

abundance: NA
v_gene: TRBV19
d_gene: NA
len: 12
j_gene: TRBJ1-1
CDR3aa: CASTDSDTEAFF
CDR3nt: TGTGCCAGTACAGACTCTGACACTGAAGCTTTCTTT

abundance: NA
v_gene: TRBV12-3/TRBV12-4
d_gene: NA
len: 13
j_gene: TRBJ1-2
CDR3aa: CASSFGPLDGYTF
CDR3nt: TGTGCCAGCAGTTTCGGCCCTCTAGATGGCTACACCTTC

abundance: once
v_gene: TRBV5-1
d_gene: TRBD2
len: 17
j_gene: TRBJ2-1
CDR3aa: CASSLSPAGGPGNEQFF
CDR3nt: TGCGCCAGCAGCCTCTCCCCGGCGGGGGGGCCGGGGAATGAGCAGTTCTTC

abundance: NA
v_gene: TRBV3-1/TRBV3-2
d_gene: TRBD1
len: 16
j_gene: TRBJ1-6
CDR3aa: CASSQRGQGVNSPLHF
CDR3nt: TGTGCCAGCAGCCAGAGGGGACAGGGGGTTAATTCACCCCTCCACTTT

abundance: NA
v_gene: TRBV4-1
d_gene: NA
len: 14
j_gene: TRBJ1-1
CDR3aa: CASSQDPREGAAFF
CDR3nt: TGCGCCAGCAGCCAAGACCCCAGGGAGGGCGCCGCTTTCTTT

abundance: NA
v_gene: TRBV4-1
d_gene: NA
len: 13
j_gene: TRBJ1-2
CDR3aa: CASSQETAYGYTF
CDR3nt: TGCGCCAGCAGCCAAGAGACAGCCTATGGCTACACCTTC

abundance: NA
v_gene: TRBV6-4
d_gene: TRBD1
len: 12
j_gene: TRBJ1-2
CDR3aa: CASRDRGLGYTF
CDR3nt: TGTGCCAGCAGGGACAGGGGGCTCGGCTACACCTTC

abundance: NA
v_gene: TRBV6-5
d_gene: NA
len: 13
j_gene: TRBJ1-2
CDR3aa: CASLQRSNYGYTF
CDR3nt: TGTGCCAGCCTTCAGAGGAGTAACTATGGCTACACCTTC

abundance: NA
v_gene: TRBV19
d_gene: TRBD1
len: 14
j_gene: TRBJ2-7
CDR3aa: CATQPGQGHSEQYF
CDR3nt: TGTGCCACCCAACCGGGACAGGGTCATTCCGAGCAGTACTTC

abundance: NA
v_gene: TRBV5-1
d_gene: NA
len: 15
j_gene: TRBJ1-2
CDR3aa: CASSLDRSRDYGYTF
CDR3nt: TGCGCCAGCAGCTTGGACAGGTCGAGAGACTATGGCTACACCTTC

abundance: few
v_gene: TRBV6-5
d_gene: NA
len: 14
j_gene: TRBJ2-5
CDR3aa: CASSSSVSGGTQYF
CDR3nt: TGTGCCAGCAGTTCTAGCGTATCGGGCGGGACCCAGTACTTC

abundance: NA
v_gene: TRBV4-1
d_gene: NA
len: 16
j_gene: TRBJ2-3
CDR3aa: CASSQVRRGDTDTQYF
CDR3nt: TGCGCCAGCAGCCAAGTTCGCAGGGGAGACACAGATACGCAGTATTTT

abundance: NA
v_gene: TRBV30
d_gene: NA
len: 13
j_gene: TRBJ1-5
CDR3aa: CAWSRGINQPQHF
CDR3nt: TGTGCCTGGAGTAGGGGAATCAATCAGCCCCAGCATTTT

abundance: NA
v_gene: TRBV4-1
d_gene: TRBD1
len: 14
j_gene: TRBJ1-2
CDR3aa: CASSHGTGNYGYTF
CDR3nt: TGCGCCAGCAGCCACGGGACAGGGAACTATGGCTACACCTTC

abundance: NA
v_gene: TRBV10-3
d_gene: NA
len: 14
j_gene: TRBJ2-3
CDR3aa: CAISEVEKTDTQYF
CDR3nt: TGTGCCATCAGTGAAGTAGAGAAAACAGATACGCAGTATTTT

abundance: NA
v_gene: TRBV18
d_gene: TRBD1
len: 16
j_gene: TRBJ2-3
CDR3aa: CASSPTGTGGTDTQYF
CDR3nt: TGTGCCAGCTCACCAACTGGGACAGGAGGCACAGATACGCAGTATTTT

abundance: NA
v_gene: TRBV11-2
d_gene: NA
len: 13
j_gene: TRBJ1-1
CDR3aa: CASRATGSPEAFF
CDR3nt: TGTGCCAGCAGGGCCACGGGGTCGCCTGAAGCTTTCTTT

abundance: NA
v_gene: TRBV21-1
d_gene: NA
len: 16
j_gene: TRBJ1-5
CDR3aa: CASSKAQHDSNQPQHF
CDR3nt: TGTGCCAGCAGCAAAGCGCAACACGATAGCAATCAGCCCCAGCATTTT

abundance: NA
v_gene: TRBV5-6
d_gene: TRBD1
len: 14
j_gene: TRBJ2-7
CDR3aa: CASSPSTGWYEQYF
CDR3nt: TGTGCCAGCAGCCCCTCGACAGGGTGGTACGAGCAGTACTTC

abundance: NA
v_gene: TRBV6-4
d_gene: NA
len: 12
j_gene: TRBJ1-1
CDR3aa: CASSDTGTEAFF
CDR3nt: TGTGCCAGCAGTGACACCGGGACTGAAGCTTTCTTT

abundance: NA
v_gene: TRBV30
d_gene: TRBD1
len: 13
j_gene: TRBJ1-3
CDR3aa: CAWMTGEGNTIYF
CDR3nt: TGTGCCTGGATGACAGGGGAGGGAAACACCATATATTTT

abundance: NA
v_gene: TRBV29-1
d_gene: NA
len: 14
j_gene: TRBJ1-1
CDR3aa: CSVVVGQMNTEAFF
CDR3nt: TGCAGCGTTGTCGTAGGACAGATGAACACTGAAGCTTTCTTT

abundance: NA
v_gene: TRBV30
d_gene: NA
len: 12
j_gene: TRBJ1-1
CDR3aa: CAWKYRNTEAFF
CDR3nt: TGTGCCTGGAAGTACAGGAACACTGAAGCTTTCTTT

abundance: NA
v_gene: TRBV5-5
d_gene: TRBD2
len: 16
j_gene: TRBJ2-2
CDR3aa: CASSWTSGGVDGELFF
CDR3nt: TGTGCCAGCAGCTGGACTAGCGGGGGTGTGGACGGGGAGCTGTTTTTT

abundance: NA
v_gene: TRBV27
d_gene: TRBD1
len: 13
j_gene: TRBJ1-1
CDR3aa: CASSWTGNTEAFF
CDR3nt: TGTGCCAGCAGTTGGACAGGGAACACTGAAGCTTTCTTT

abundance: NA
v_gene: TRBV27
d_gene: TRBD2
len: 17
j_gene: TRBJ2-1
CDR3aa: CASSPNGASGNYNEQFF
CDR3nt: TGTGCCAGCAGTCCAAATGGGGCTAGCGGGAATTACAATGAGCAGTTCTTC